A single T cell receptor beta chain is shown here with its context. What it binds is unknown. The data were obtained in a study of shared clonotypes between healthy human individuals. Study-level findings and limits: Sequencing depth was a factor that was expected to affect clonotype sharing among donors.

Here immunoSEQ multiplex PCR was the method, and the copy in TCRdb shows in-frame clones only, minus some. The sample records more than 1.2 million clones, around 98.5% being singletons. Between the trimmed V and J ends, which lost 0 bases and 4 bases, there was a span of 7 bases. Per germline, CDR1 SGHVS and CDR2 FQNEAQ. The CDR3 spans 13 residues. The study drew all its donors from Caucasian adults living in Nashville, Tennessee. The chain links TRBV7-8 to TRBJ2-7; no reliable D call. The sequencing sample was made of naive CD4+ T cells sorted from blood. Subset in this sample: CD45RA+ positively selected. The clonotype originates from a man aged 25 to 40 in good health. CDR3 in DNA: TGTGCCAGCAGCTTAGCAGAAGCGTACGAGCAGTACTTC. This translates into CASSLAEAYEQYF.